The rows below give T cell receptor beta chains drawn from one sample of a study of T cells after yellow fever vaccination. Each CDR3 protein gets one entry after TCRdb re-called the 5' RACE reads with MiXCR. The repertoire holds some 300,000 distinct CDR3 sequences, 8.5% to 10% seen once, with 3% to 4% in the top ten. The sequencing used CD4+ T cells sorted from PBMCs, collected 5 days after the yellow fever booster vaccination. The receptors derive from a man younger than 35 who received the YFV17D yellow fever vaccine. Both conserved end residues are part of each CDR3. The D gene is left open where the match is weak. A clone size is listed for some rows: how often the clone was seen (once, few, many), or a class if it is expanded.

.	once	TRBJ2-3	TRBV25-1	TGTGCCAGCAGTGAATTCGGAACAGATACGCAGTATTTT	CASSEFGTDTQYF
TRBD1	many	TRBJ1-1	TRBV5-1	TGCGCCAGCAGCTTAACGTCGGGACAGGGTGCGGGGAACACTGAAGCTTTCTTT	CASSLTSGQGAGNTEAFF
TRBD2	few	TRBJ2-1	TRBV6-2/TRBV6-3	TGTGCCAGCAGAGAGGTAGCGGGGGGAGTCTACAATGAGCAGTTCTTC	CASREVAGGVYNEQFF
.	.	TRBJ2-1	TRBV18	TGTGCCAGCTCACCATTTGGGGGGGGCCCCTACAATGAGCAGTTCTTC	CASSPFGGGPYNEQFF
TRBD1	.	TRBJ2-2	TRBV5-1	TGCGCCAGCAGCGGGGGACAGGGGGATGACACCGGGGAGCTGTTTTTT	CASSGGQGDDTGELFF
TRBD1	few	TRBJ1-4	TRBV12-3/TRBV12-4	TGTGCCAGCAGCCCAGGGGGACAGGGTGAAAAACTGTTTTTT	CASSPGGQGEKLFF
.	few	TRBJ1-4	TRBV6-2/TRBV6-3	TGTGCCAGCAGTCAGTCGGGAGCAACTAATGAAAAACTGTTTTTT	CASSQSGATNEKLFF
.	many	TRBJ2-2	TRBV3-1	TGTGCCAGCAGCCCACAGACCGGGGAGCTGTTTTTT	CASSPQTGELFF
.	.	TRBJ2-2	TRBV30	TGTGCCTGGAGTGGAGACACCGGGGAGCTGTTTTTT	CAWSGDTGELFF
TRBD1	.	TRBJ1-5	TRBV28	TGTGCCAGCTCATATATCGGACAGGCGGACCAGCCCCAGCATTTT	CASSYIGQADQPQHF
.	.	TRBJ2-3	TRBV6-2/TRBV6-3	TGTGCCAGCAACCTAAACCGGGTAGATACGCAGTATTTT	CASNLNRVDTQYF
TRBD2	many	TRBJ2-3	TRBV5-1	TGCGCCAGCAGCTCCAGGACTAGCGATACGCAGTATTTT	CASSSRTSDTQYF
TRBD2	few	TRBJ2-7	TRBV20-1	TGCAGTGCTAGTTGGCGGGGGGGCTCCGGCGAGCAGTACTTC	CSASWRGGSGEQYF
.	.	TRBJ2-5	TRBV25-1	TGTGCCAGCAGTGAATGGGGCCGAGAGACCCAGTACTTC	CASSEWGRETQYF
.	.	TRBJ2-3	TRBV7-9	TGTGCCAGCAGCCCCTGGGGGGGGCACGGCACAGATACGCAGTATTTT	CASSPWGGHGTDTQYF
.	many	TRBJ2-7	TRBV7-2	TGTGCCAGCGGTCAGGCGGGGGCATACGAGCAGTACTTC	CASGQAGAYEQYF
.	few	TRBJ1-1	TRBV5-5	TGTGCCAGCAGCCGATGGCGTGACACTGAAGCTTTCTTT	CASSRWRDTEAFF
TRBD1	.	TRBJ2-7	TRBV20-1	TGCAGTGCTTTGGGACAGACCTACGAGCAGTACTTC	CSALGQTYEQYF
TRBD2	.	TRBJ2-5	TRBV7-8	TGTGCCAGCAGCTGGGGACTAGCGGGGTTTGAGACCCAGTACTTC	CASSWGLAGFETQYF
TRBD2	many	TRBJ2-3	TRBV5-1	TGCGCCAGCAGCATGGGAGCGGGGCCAGATACGCAGTATTTT	CASSMGAGPDTQYF
TRBD2	many	TRBJ2-3	TRBV10-3	TGTGCCATCAAACTAGCGGGGGGGCCCGATACGCAGTATTTT	CAIKLAGGPDTQYF
TRBD1	.	TRBJ2-7	TRBV4-1	TGCGCCAGCAGCCAAGAAGGTTCAGGGGGTATGTACGAGCAGTACTTC	CASSQEGSGGMYEQYF
.	few	TRBJ2-1	TRBV11-2	TGTGCCAGCAGCCCCCGCCTAGCAATTGGAGAGCAGTTCTTC	CASSPRLAIGEQFF
.	few	TRBJ1-6	TRBV14	TGTGCCAGCAGCCCCCTGCGGACAATGGGATCACCCCTCCACTTT	CASSPLRTMGSPLHF
.	few	TRBJ2-4	TRBV6-2/TRBV6-3	TGTGCCAGCAGCCCCAGGACAGACCTAGCCAAAAACATTCAGTACTTC	CASSPRTDLAKNIQYF
.	few	TRBJ2-5	TRBV5-1	TGCGCCAGCACCCAGAGCCCTAGTCAGGCGGAGACCCAGTACTTC	CASTQSPSQAETQYF
TRBD2	few	TRBJ2-1	TRBV5-4	TGTGCCAGCAGCTGGCCGGGACTAGCGGGGGGGCTAGGGAATGAGCAGTTCTTC	CASSWPGLAGGLGNEQFF
.	.	TRBJ2-2	TRBV10-2	TGCGCCAGCAGTGAGTCGAGCGGGACCGGGGAGCTGTTTTTT	CASSESSGTGELFF
TRBD1	few	TRBJ1-5	TRBV28	TGTGCCAGCAGTACCCACCGGACAGGGGTCAATCAGCCCCAGCATTTT	CASSTHRTGVNQPQHF
.	.	TRBJ2-7	TRBV4-3	TGCGCCAGCAGGAGATGGGACAAGGCGTGGGACGAGCAGTACTTC	CASRRWDKAWDEQYF
.	.	TRBJ2-3	TRBV25-1	TGTGCCAGCACCAGCAGTGGGCTTAGCACAGATACGCAGTATTTT	CASTSSGLSTDTQYF
TRBD2	few	TRBJ2-3	TRBV5-1	TGCGCCAGCAGCTTCCCAGATCCAGGGAGCGGGGGAACAGATACGCAGTATTTT	CASSFPDPGSGGTDTQYF
.	.	TRBJ1-4	TRBV4-3	TGCGCCAGCAGTCTGGTGGACGAAAAACTGTTTTTT	CASSLVDEKLFF
TRBD2	.	TRBJ2-5	TRBV7-2	TGTGCCAGCAGACTAGCGGGGCCTGAGACCCAGTACTTC	CASRLAGPETQYF
TRBD1	few	TRBJ2-3	TRBV7-2	TGTGCCAGCAGATCAGGGGGCGTGAGCGCAGATACGCAGTATTTT	CASRSGGVSADTQYF
.	.	TRBJ1-2	TRBV12-3/TRBV12-4	TGTGCCAGCAGTTTTAACTGGGACTGCAACTATGGCTACACCTTC	CASSFNWDCNYGYTF
.	.	TRBJ2-3	TRBV5-1	TGCGCCAGCAGGCCGGGAGCCACAGATACGCAGTATTTT	CASRPGATDTQYF
TRBD1	.	TRBJ1-2	TRBV7-2	TGTGCCACCGGACAGGGGCTGAACTATGGCTACACCTTC	CATGQGLNYGYTF
.	.	TRBJ2-2	TRBV12-3/TRBV12-4	TGTGCCAGCATCCTTAGACGACACGGGGAGCTGTTTTTT	CASILRRHGELFF
.	few	TRBJ2-2	TRBV5-1	TGCGCCAGCCACTGGGGAGCGAACACCGGGGAGCTGTTTTTT	CASHWGANTGELFF
.	.	TRBJ2-1	TRBV7-7	TGTGCCAGCAGCTTTAATTTAGGGGGTTCAAATGAGCAGTTCTTC	CASSFNLGGSNEQFF
.	few	TRBJ1-1	TRBV7-9	TGTGCCAGCAGCTTGGACGGTTTCTTT	CASSLDGFF
.	.	TRBJ2-5	TRBV27	TGTGCCAGCAGTCTACGCGCTTACCCGTTGCAAGAGACCCAGTACTTC	CASSLRAYPLQETQYF
TRBD2	.	TRBJ2-3	TRBV5-1	TGCGCCAGCAGCTTTACCAGCGGGGGCCCGGATACGCAGTATTTT	CASSFTSGGPDTQYF
TRBD2	many	TRBJ2-3	TRBV7-8	TGTGCCAGCAGCTTGCCTAGCGGGGATTGGGGGAATACGCAGTATTTT	CASSLPSGDWGNTQYF
TRBD1	.	TRBJ1-6	TRBV12-3/TRBV12-4	TGTGCCAGCAGGCCCCGACAGGGCGGTTCACCCCTCCACTTT	CASRPRQGGSPLHF
TRBD1	few	TRBJ2-3	TRBV10-3	TGTGCCATCAGTGATGGGACAGGAGGGGCTCTAAGCACAGATACGCAGTATTTT	CAISDGTGGALSTDTQYF
.	.	TRBJ1-1	TRBV10-2	TGCGCCAGCAGGGGGACCACGGGGGGCCCTGAAGCTTTCTTT	CASRGTTGGPEAFF
.	few	TRBJ2-5	TRBV6-5	TGTGCCAGCAGTTACCAGGGAGGTCAAGAGACCCAGTACTTC	CASSYQGGQETQYF
TRBD1	.	TRBJ2-5	TRBV29-1	TGCAGCGTACGGACAGGGGCACAAGAGACCCAGTACTTC	CSVRTGAQETQYF
.	many	TRBJ1-5	TRBV5-1	TGCGCCAGCGCGGAGGGACCTAGCAATCAGCCCCAGCATTTT	CASAEGPSNQPQHF
.	.	TRBJ1-1	TRBV10-2	TGCGCCAGCCGACAGGTGAAGAACACTGAAGCTTTCTTT	CASRQVKNTEAFF
.	few	TRBJ2-1	TRBV28	TGTGCCAGCAGTTTATTCCGGGTTTCCGATTACAATGAGCAGTTCTTC	CASSLFRVSDYNEQFF
.	.	TRBJ2-2	TRBV12-3/TRBV12-4	TGTGCCAGCACCGCCTTTGGGGGGATCACCGGGGAGCTGTTTTTT	CASTAFGGITGELFF
TRBD1	.	TRBJ1-4	TRBV4-3	TGCGCCAGCAGCCAAGGGGACAGGGTGGCTAATGAAAAACTGTTTTTT	CASSQGDRVANEKLFF
TRBD2	few	TRBJ2-7	TRBV12-3/TRBV12-4	TGTGCCAGCAGCCCCGGGACTAGCGACAACGAGCAGTACTTC	CASSPGTSDNEQYF
.	few	TRBJ1-4	TRBV27	TGTGCCACCAGGCGGGCCTCAACTAATGAAAAACTGTTTTTT	CATRRASTNEKLFF
TRBD1	few	TRBJ2-7	TRBV20-1	TGCAGTGCTTACAGGACAGGGGGCGGCGAGCAGTACTTC	CSAYRTGGGEQYF
TRBD1	once	TRBJ2-5	TRBV10-2	TGCGCCAGCAGTTGGACAGGGACCCAAGAGACCCAGTACTTC	CASSWTGTQETQYF